The 13 T cell receptor beta chains below come from one sample, sequenced in a study of OX40 agonist ivuxolimab in advanced cancers. Using immunoSEQ multiplex PCR, the repertoire was profiled, and TCRdb retains in-frame clones only, with some absent. The data contain approximately 44,000 clones, roughly nine tenths of them singletons. Sequencing was performed on CD4+ or CD8+ T cells sorted from blood, taken in a trial of the OX40 agonist ivuxolimab. The receptors here all came from an adult with an advanced solid tumor such as melanoma, head and neck, liver or kidney cancer.

The CDR3 sequence: CSVDGLAGGYEQYF. Here the CDR3 DNA reads TGCAGCGTTGACGGACTAGCGGGAGGGTACGAGCAGTACTTC. V is TRBV29-1 and J is TRBJ2-7; 15 bases fit TRBD2. Looked up from germline, CDR1 is SQVTM and CDR2 is ANQGSEA. CDR3 length: 14 residues. The V segment lost 3 bases and the J segment 4 bases; nucleotides outside the gene matches: 1.

The rearrangement links TRBV7-9 to TRBJ2-3, with 8 bases fitting TRBD1. The junction had 5 bases not matched to a gene; V was cut back by 4 bases and J by 5 bases. The CDR3 runs to 14 residues. Germline values: CDR1 SEHNR, CDR2 FQNEAQ (reference sequence). This chain's CDR3 is CASSSGGRVDTQYF. The CDR3 region has the DNA TGTGCCAGCAGCTCAGGGGGCCGAGTAGATACGCAGTATTTT.

The V gene is TRBV6-1, the J gene TRBJ2-2; the D call may be TRBD1 or TRBD2 (6 bases each). Germline values: CDR1 MNHNS, CDR2 SASEGT. The CDR3 extends over 15 amino acids. V lost 3 bases and J lost 4, with 12 bases in between. The CDR3 bases are TGTGCCAGCAGTGACATTGGGGGGCCCACCGGGGAGCTGTTTTTT. Translated, it gives CASSDIGGPTGELFF.

The chain couples TRBV19 to TRBJ2-7, with D possibly being TRBD2 (5 bases). The germline V gene has CDR1 LNHDA and CDR2 SQIVND (reference sequence). The CDR3 totals 14 residues. Trimming removed 4 bases at V and 0 bases at J, with 10 bases between. CDR3 nucleotides: TGTGCCAGTAGTACGTCCGGGATCTCCTACGAGCAGTACTTC. The encoded protein is CASSTSGISYEQYF.

This chain uses TRBV6-5 with TRBJ1-1; D is unresolved. Trimming cost V 0 bases and J 0 bases, with 5 bases left between them. CDR3 length: 14 amino acids. Germline lookup yields CDR1 MNHEY and CDR2 SVGAGI. In nucleotides, the CDR3 is TGTGCCAGCAGTTACTCCTACCTGAACACTGAAGCTTTCTTT. Its protein product is CASSYSYLNTEAFF.

The V gene is TRBV15, the J gene TRBJ2-1; D remains unclear. Germline V gene data show CDR1 as LNHNV and CDR2 as YYDKDF (reference sequence). There are 12 residues in the CDR3. V was clipped by 5 bases and J by 2 bases, with 4 bases between them. CDR3 sequence reads: CATSETYNEQFF. The CDR3 bases are TGTGCCACCAGCGAAACCTACAATGAGCAGTTCTTC.

The CDR3 DNA follows: TGTGCCTGGAGTCGGGACCGACGAGGGGGAAACACCATATATTTT. It translates to CAWSRDRRGGNTIYF. This rearrangement joins TRBV30 to TRBJ1-3; the D gene is possibly TRBD1 (5 bases). Germline values: CDR1 GTSNPN, CDR2 SVGIG (reference sequence). CDR3 length: 15 amino acids. Trimming removed 2 bases at V and 4 bases at J, with 15 bases between.

V usage is TRBV4-3 and J usage is TRBJ2-2; D might be TRBD1 or TRBD2, each matching 5 bases. V dropped 1 base and J dropped 10 bases, with 22 bases sitting between them. Germline CDR1 LGHNA, CDR2 YSLEER. The CDR3 length is 17 residues. CDR3 sequence: CASSQAWGTSVGMELFF. CDR3 DNA: TGCGCCAGCAGCCAAGCTTGGGGGACGTCGGTGGGAATGGAGCTGTTTTTT.

The chain has TRBV2 and TRBJ1-1, with 8 bases lining up with TRBD1. The CDR3 extends over 13 amino acids. CDR1 is SNHLY, CDR2 FYNNEI, per germline. J gave up 4 bases and V 4 bases, and 2 bases lay outside the gene matches. The CDR3 DNA reads as TGTGCCAGCAGTGGCACAGGGGGCACTGAAGCTTTCTTT. It codes for CASSGTGGTEAFF. Filled out from reference TRBV2 and TRBJ1-1, the complete variable domain reads EPEVTQTPSHQVTQMGQEVILRCVPISNHLYFYWYRQILGQKVEFLVSFYNNEISEKSEIFDDQFSVERPDGSNFTLKIRSTKLEDSAMYFCASSGTGGTEAFFGQGTRLTVV.

This clone is a singleton in its sample. This rearrangement joins TRBV30 to TRBJ1-2; D might be TRBD1 (5 bases). The CDR3 extends over 17 amino acids. Trimming stripped 2 bases from V and 4 bases from J, with 23 bases between. From germline, CDR1 is GTSNPN and CDR2 SVGIG (reference sequence). CDR3 region: CAWSPQGGTSGVYGYTF. The CDR3 bases are TGTGCCTGGAGTCCCCAGGGAGGGACGTCTGGGGTCTATGGCTACACCTTC.

This CDR3 reads CSAYGLAGNYNEQFF. As DNA, the CDR3 is TGCAGCGCCTATGGACTAGCGGGGAACTACAATGAGCAGTTCTTC. This chain joins TRBV29-1 and TRBJ2-1, with 12 positions matching TRBD2. J lost 3 bases, V lost 7 bases, and 7 bases had no gene match. Germline V gene sequence: CDR1 SQVTM, CDR2 ANQGSEA. The CDR3 length is 15 residues.

CDR3 DNA: TGTGCCAGCAGTGGACAGGGGCAGTACTTC. Translating gives CASSGQGQYF. This chain joins TRBV6-5 and TRBJ2-7; 8 bases match TRBD1. CDR1 and CDR2 (germline): MNHEY, SVGAGI. The CDR3 has 10 residues. J gave up 9 bases and V 5 bases, and 0 bases lay outside the gene matches.

The chain links TRBV4-1 to TRBJ2-3, with 9 positions matching TRBD1. The CDR3 spans 17 residues. V gave up 0 bases and J gave up 0 bases; unmatched junction bases: 4. Germline loops: CDR1 MGHRA, CDR2 YSYEKL. The CDR3 spells CASSQEDRGASTDTQYF. The CDR3 DNA is TGCGCCAGCAGCCAAGAGGACAGGGGAGCTAGCACAGATACGCAGTATTTT.